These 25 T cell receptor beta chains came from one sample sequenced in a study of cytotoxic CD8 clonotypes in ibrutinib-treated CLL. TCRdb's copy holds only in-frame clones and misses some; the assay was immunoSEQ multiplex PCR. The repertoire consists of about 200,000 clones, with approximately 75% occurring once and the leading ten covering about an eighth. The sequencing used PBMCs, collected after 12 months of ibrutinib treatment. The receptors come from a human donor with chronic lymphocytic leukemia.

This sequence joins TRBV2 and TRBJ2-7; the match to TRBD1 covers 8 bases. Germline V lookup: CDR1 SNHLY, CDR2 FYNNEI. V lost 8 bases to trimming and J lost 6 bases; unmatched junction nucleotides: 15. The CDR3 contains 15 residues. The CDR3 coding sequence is TGTGCCAGCTCACTAACGGCGACAGGGGTGGGCGAGCAGTACTTC. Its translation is CASSLTATGVGEQYF.

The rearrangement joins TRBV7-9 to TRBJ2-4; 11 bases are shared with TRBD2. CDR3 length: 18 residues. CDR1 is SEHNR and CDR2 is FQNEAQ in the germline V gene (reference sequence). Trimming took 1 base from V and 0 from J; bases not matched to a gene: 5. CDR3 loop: CASSLVASGRLAKNIQYF. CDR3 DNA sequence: TGTGCCAGCAGCTTAGTGGCTAGCGGGAGGTTAGCCAAAAACATTCAGTACTTC.

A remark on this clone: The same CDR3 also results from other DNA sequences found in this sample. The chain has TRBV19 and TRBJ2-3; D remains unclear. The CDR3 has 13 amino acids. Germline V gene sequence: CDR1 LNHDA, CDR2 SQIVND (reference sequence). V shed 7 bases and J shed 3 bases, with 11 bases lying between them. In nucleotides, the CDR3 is TGTGCCAGTACCCCAGCTGCTACAGATACGCAGTATTTT. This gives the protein CASTPAATDTQYF.

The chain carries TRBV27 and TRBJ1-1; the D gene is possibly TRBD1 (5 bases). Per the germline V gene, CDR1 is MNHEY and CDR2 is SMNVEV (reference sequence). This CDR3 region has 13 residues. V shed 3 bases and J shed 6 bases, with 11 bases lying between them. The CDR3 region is CASSFRRGAEAFF. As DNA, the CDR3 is TGTGCCAGCAGTTTTAGGAGGGGCGCTGAAGCTTTCTTT.

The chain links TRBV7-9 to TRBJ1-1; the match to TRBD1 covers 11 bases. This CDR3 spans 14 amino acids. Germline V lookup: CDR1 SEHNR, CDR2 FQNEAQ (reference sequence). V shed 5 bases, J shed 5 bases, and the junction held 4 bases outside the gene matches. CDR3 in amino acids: CASSGQGAGTEAFF. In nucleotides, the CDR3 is TGTGCCAGCAGCGGACAGGGGGCCGGGACTGAAGCTTTCTTT.

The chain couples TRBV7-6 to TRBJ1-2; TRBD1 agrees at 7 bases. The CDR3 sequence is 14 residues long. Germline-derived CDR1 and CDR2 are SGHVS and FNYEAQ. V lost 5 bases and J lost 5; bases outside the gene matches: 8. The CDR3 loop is CASSHEGAGYGYTF. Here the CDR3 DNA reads TGTGCCAGCAGCCACGAGGGGGCTGGGTATGGCTACACCTTC.

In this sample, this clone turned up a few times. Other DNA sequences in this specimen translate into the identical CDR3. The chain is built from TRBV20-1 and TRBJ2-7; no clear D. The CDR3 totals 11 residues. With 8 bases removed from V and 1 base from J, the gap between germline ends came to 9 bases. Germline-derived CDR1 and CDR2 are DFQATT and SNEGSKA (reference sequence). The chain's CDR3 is CSLQRSYEQYF. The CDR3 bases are TGCAGTTTACAGAGATCCTACGAGCAGTACTTC.

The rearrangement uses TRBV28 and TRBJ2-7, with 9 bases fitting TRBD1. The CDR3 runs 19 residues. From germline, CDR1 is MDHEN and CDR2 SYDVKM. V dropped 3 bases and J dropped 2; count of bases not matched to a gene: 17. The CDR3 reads CASSFGRTFGQGMPYEQYF. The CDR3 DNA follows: TGTGCCAGCAGTTTCGGGCGGACATTCGGACAGGGGATGCCCTACGAGCAGTACTTC.

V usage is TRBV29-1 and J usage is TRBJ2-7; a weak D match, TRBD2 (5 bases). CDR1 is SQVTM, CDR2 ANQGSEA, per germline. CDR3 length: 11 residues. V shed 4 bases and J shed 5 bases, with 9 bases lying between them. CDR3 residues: CSVAGVDEQYF. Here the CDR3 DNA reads TGCAGCGTTGCCGGGGTGGACGAGCAGTACTTC.

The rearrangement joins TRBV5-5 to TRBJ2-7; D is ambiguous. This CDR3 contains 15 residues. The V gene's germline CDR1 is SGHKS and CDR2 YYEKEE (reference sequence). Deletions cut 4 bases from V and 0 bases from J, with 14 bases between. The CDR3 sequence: CASSLLYPPSYEQYF. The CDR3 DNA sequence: TGTGCCAGCAGCCTTCTCTACCCACCCTCCTACGAGCAGTACTTC.

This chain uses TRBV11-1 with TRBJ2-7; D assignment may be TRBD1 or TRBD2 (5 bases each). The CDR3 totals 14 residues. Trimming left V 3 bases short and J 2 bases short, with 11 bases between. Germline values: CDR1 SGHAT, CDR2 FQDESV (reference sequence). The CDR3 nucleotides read TGTGCCAGCAGCTTTTGGGACCGAGCCTACGAGCAGTACTTC. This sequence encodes CASSFWDRAYEQYF.

The CDR3 DNA reads as TGTGCCAGCACAAGACAGGCGCTGAACACTGAAGCTTTCTTT. Translation gives CASTRQALNTEAFF. The rearrangement joins TRBV6-1 to TRBJ1-1; possible D gene TRBD1, 6 bases. The CDR3 extends over 14 amino acids. The V and J ends lost 7 bases and 0 bases respectively, with 12 bases between them. CDR1 and CDR2 from the germline V gene are MNHNS and SASEGT.

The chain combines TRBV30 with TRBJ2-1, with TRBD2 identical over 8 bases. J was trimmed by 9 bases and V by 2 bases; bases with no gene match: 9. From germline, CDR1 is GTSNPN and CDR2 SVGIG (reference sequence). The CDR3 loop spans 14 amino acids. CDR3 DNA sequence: TGTGCCTGGAGTCCCGGGGGGGCCGGGCGTGAGCAGTTCTTC. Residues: CAWSPGGAGREQFF. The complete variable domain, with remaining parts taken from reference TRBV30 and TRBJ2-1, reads SQTIHQWPATLVQPVGSPLSLECTVEGTSNPNLYWYRQAAGRGLQLLFYSVGIGQISSEVPQNLSASRPQDRQFILSSKKLLLSDSGFYLCAWSPGGAGREQFFGPGTRLTVL.

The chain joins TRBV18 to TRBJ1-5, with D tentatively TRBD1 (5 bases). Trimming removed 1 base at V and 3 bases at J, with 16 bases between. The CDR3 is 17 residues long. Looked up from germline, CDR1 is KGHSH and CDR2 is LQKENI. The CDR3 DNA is TGTGCCAGCTCACCACAACCTCCGGCGACAGTCAATCAGCCCCAGCATTTT. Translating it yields CASSPQPPATVNQPQHF.

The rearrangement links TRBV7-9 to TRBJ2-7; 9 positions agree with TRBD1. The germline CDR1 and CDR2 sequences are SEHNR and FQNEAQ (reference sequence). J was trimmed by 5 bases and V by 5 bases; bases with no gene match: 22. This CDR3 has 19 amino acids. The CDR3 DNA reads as TGTGCCAGCAGCGTAGTAGCGGCTTCCGACAGGGGGAGACGAGACGAGCAGTACTTC. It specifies CASSVVAASDRGRRDEQYF.

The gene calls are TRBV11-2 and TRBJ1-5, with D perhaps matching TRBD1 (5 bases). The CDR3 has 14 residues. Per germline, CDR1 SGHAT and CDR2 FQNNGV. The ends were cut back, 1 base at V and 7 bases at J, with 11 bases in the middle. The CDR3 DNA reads TGTGCCAGCAGCTTAGTCGGGGGTCGGCAGCCCCAGCATTTT. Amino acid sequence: CASSLVGGRQPQHF.

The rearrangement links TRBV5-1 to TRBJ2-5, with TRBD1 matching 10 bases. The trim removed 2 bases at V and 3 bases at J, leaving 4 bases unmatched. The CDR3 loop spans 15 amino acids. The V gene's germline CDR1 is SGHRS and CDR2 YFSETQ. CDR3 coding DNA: TGCGCCAGCAGCTTTACCGGGACAGGGGAAGAGACCCAGTACTTC. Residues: CASSFTGTGEETQYF.

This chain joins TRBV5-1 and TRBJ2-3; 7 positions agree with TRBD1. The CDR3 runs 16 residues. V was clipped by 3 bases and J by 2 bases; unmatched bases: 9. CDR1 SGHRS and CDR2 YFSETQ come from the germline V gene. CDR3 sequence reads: CASSSLTGRFTDTQYF. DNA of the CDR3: TGCGCCAGCAGCTCACTGACAGGGAGATTCACAGATACGCAGTATTTT.

The CDR3 is CASSQDRRNLSSGNTIYF. The CDR3 region has the DNA TGCGCCAGCAGCCAAGATCGGCGGAATTTGAGCTCTGGAAACACCATATATTTT. This chain connects TRBV4-1 to TRBJ1-3; D call uncertain. The CDR3 is 18 residues long. V dropped 0 bases and J dropped 0 bases, with 15 bases sitting between them. Germline V gene data show CDR1 as MGHRA and CDR2 as YSYEKL.

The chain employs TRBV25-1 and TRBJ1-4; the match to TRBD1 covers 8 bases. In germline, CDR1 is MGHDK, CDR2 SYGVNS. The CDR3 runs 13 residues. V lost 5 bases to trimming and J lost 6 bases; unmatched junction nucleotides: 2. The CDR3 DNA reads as TGTGCCAGCAGTCAGGGGGCGGATGAAAAACTGTTTTTT. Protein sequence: CASSQGADEKLFF. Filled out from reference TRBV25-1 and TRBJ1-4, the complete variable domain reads EADIYQTPRYLVIGTGKKITLECSQTMGHDKMYWYQQDPGMELHLIHYSYGVNSTEKGDLSSESTVSRIRTEHFPLTLESARPSHTSQYLCASSQGADEKLFFGSGTQLSVL.

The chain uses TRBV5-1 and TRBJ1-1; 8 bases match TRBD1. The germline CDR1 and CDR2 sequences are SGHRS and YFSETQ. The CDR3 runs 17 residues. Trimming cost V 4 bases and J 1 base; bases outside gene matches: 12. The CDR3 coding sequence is TGCGCCAGCAGCATACGAACAAGCGGACAGGGGAACACTGAAGCTTTCTTT. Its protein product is CASSIRTSGQGNTEAFF.

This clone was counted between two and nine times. The CDR3 loop reads CASSPGGAYGNTIYF. As DNA, the CDR3 is TGTGCCAGCAGTCCAGGGGGCGCGTATGGAAACACCATATATTTT. The chain recombines TRBV5-4 with TRBJ1-3; 8 positions agree with TRBD1. In germline, CDR1 is SGHNT, CDR2 YYREEE (reference sequence). With V trimmed by 5 bases and J by 3 bases, 7 bases remained unmatched. The CDR3 spans 15 residues.

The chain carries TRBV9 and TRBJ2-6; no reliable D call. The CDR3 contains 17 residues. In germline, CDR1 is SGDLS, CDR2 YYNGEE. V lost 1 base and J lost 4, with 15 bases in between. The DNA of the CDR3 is TGTGCCAGCAGCGTATTCCGCTCTCCTGGGGGGGCCAACGTCCTGACTTTC. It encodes CASSVFRSPGGANVLTF. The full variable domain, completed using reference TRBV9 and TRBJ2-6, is DSGVTQTPKHLITATGQRVTLRCSPRSGDLSVYWYQQSLDQGLQFLIQYYNGEERAKGNILERFSAQQFPDLHSELNLSSLELGDSALYFCASSVFRSPGGANVLTFGAGSRLTVL.

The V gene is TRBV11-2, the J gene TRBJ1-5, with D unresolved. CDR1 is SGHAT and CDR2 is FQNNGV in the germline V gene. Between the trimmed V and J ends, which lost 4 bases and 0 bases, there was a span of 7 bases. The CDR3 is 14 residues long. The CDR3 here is CASSSTVSNQPQHF. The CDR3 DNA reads TGTGCCAGCAGCTCCACCGTTAGCAATCAGCCCCAGCATTTT. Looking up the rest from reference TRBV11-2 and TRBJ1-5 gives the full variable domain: EAGVAQSPRYKIIEKRQSVAFWCNPISGHATLYWYQQILGQGPKLLIQFQNNGVVDDSQLPKDRFSAERLKGVDSTLKIQPAKLEDSAVYLCASSSTVSNQPQHFGDGTRLSIL.

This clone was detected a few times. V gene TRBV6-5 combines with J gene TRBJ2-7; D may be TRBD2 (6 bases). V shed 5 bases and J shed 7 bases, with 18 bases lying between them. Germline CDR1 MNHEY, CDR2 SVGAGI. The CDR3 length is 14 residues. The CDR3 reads CASSNRGSAGEQYF. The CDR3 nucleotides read TGTGCCAGCAGTAATCGAGGCTCGGCGGGGGAGCAGTACTTC.